Below, one TCR beta chain is given with its context. Antigen unknown. Treatment given: 10-day PBMC culture with coronavirus spike peptide pools or control peptides (ViraFEST assay). Expanded clonotypes were found by TCR sequencing after peptide-pool stimulation (ViraFEST). With fresh IL-2 medium, half the medium was replaced on days 3 and 7. Sequencing of cultured CD4+ T cell DNA used the Oncomine TCR Beta short-read assay. Via MiXCR, TCRdb re-called the PCR reads, giving one row per CDR3 protein. The table includes some 13,000 distinct CDR3 sequences, 25% to 35% detected once. This entry belongs to a study of vaccination and CD4 T cells after COVID-19. Study overall: Participants were given two doses of BNT162b2 or mRNA-1273 vaccine. Study outcomes and limitations: Going from roughly 21 to 40, median SARS-CoV-2-reactive clonotypes did not rise significantly.

V was shortened by 5 bases and J by 5 bases, with 15 bases between the two germline ends. This CDR3 is built from 14 residues. Germline lookup yields CDR1 SGHTA and CDR2 FQGTGA. The V gene is TRBV7-3, the J gene TRBJ1-1; perhaps TRBD1 as D (5 bases). The sequence was obtained from a human donor with COVID-19. Sequencing was done on a sample of cultured CD4+ T cells from blood. CDR3 residues: CASSSARVGTEAFF. CDR3 DNA sequence: TGTGCCAGCAGCAGCGCCAGGGTCGGGACTGAAGCTTTCTTT.